Shown below are 2 T cell receptor beta chains from a single sample sequenced in a study of cytomegalovirus exposure and HLA in healthy donors. The data were produced by immunoSEQ multiplex PCR, yet TCRdb's version contains in-frame clones alone and is incomplete. Among 75,000 to 90,000 clones, 85% to 95% were seen once, and the ten largest hold approximately 0.69%. Input material: PBMCs. The receptors were gathered from a woman aged 18-29 years in good health and CMV-seronegative.

This chain uses TRBV25-1 with TRBJ2-7; D ambiguous. Germline V CDR1 and CDR2: MGHDK, SYGVNS. Trimming pared 7 bases from V and 2 bases from J, leaving 12 bases between. The CDR3 sequence is 13 residues long. CDR3 sequence (DNA): TGTGCCAGCACCCGGGTTGGTGCCTACGAGCAGTACTTC. It specifies CASTRVGAYEQYF.

V is TRBV7-9 and J is TRBJ1-2, with D unresolved. The CDR3 is 15 residues long. The V gene's germline CDR1 is SEHNR and CDR2 FQNEAQ (reference sequence). V lost 4 bases and J lost 8, with 20 bases in between. CDR3 DNA sequence: TGTGCCAGCAGCTCCCTCCGGGGAAAGCAGGAGGGCTACACCTTC. This encodes CASSSLRGKQEGYTF.